This T cell receptor (beta chain) was obtained from a study of neurological immune-mediated disorders. This clonotype was picked up many times. From 2 million PBMCs stored at -80 C, the unsorted libraries were generated. The cDNA came from 5'RACE, which used 10-nucleotide random UMIs. Each sequencing run yielded over 160 million TCR-beta sequences from 15-18 subjects. TCRdb itself ran the 5' RACE reads through MiXCR, one entry per CDR3 protein. In the table there are 25,000 to 35,000 distinct CDR3 sequences, more than 20% of which are singletons. The CDR3 totals 14 residues. Germline-derived CDR1 and CDR2 are SGHRS and YFSETQ. Trimming removed 4 bases from V and 8 bases from J; junction bases left unmatched: 9.

This sequence was found in a woman aged 55-70 years in good health. V usage is TRBV5-1 and J usage is TRBJ2-4; the match to TRBD1 covers 7 bases. The sequencing sample was made of PBMCs. The CDR3, as DNA: TGCGCCAGCAGCCCTGCGACAGGGACATACATTCAGTACTTC. Residues: CASSPATGTYIQYF.